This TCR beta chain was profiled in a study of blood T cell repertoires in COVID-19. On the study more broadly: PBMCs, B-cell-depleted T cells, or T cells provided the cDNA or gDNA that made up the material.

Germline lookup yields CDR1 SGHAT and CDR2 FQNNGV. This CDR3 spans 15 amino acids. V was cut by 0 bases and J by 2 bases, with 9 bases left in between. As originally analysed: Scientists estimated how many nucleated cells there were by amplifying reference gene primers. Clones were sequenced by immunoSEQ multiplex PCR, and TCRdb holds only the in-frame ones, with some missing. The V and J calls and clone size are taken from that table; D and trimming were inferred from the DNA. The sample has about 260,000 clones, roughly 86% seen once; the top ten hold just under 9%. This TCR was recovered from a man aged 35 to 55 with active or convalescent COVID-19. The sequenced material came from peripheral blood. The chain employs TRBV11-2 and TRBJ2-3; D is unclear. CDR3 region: CASSLEYTPTDTQYF. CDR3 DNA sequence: TGTGCCAGCAGCTTAGAATATACACCCACAGATACGCAGTATTTT. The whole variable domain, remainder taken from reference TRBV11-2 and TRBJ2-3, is EAGVAQSPRYKIIEKRQSVAFWCNPISGHATLYWYQQILGQGPKLLIQFQNNGVVDDSQLPKDRFSAERLKGVDSTLKIQPAKLEDSAVYLCASSLEYTPTDTQYFGPGTRLTVL.